Below, 6 T cell receptor beta chains from the same sample are listed, as sequenced in a study of blood T cell repertoires in COVID-19. Repertoires were generated with immunoSEQ multiplex PCR, while TCRdb's copy carries only in-frame clones and drops some. The sample holds 90,000 or so clones, roughly 70% seen once. The sequencing sample was made of peripheral blood. The receptors were sampled from a woman older than 75 with acute or convalescent COVID-19.

CDR3 bases: TGTGCCAGCAGTCCCTCCGAGGAGGGCGAGCAGTACTTC. This translates into CASSPSEEGEQYF. The rearrangement joins TRBV6-6 to TRBJ2-7, with a weak D call TRBD2 (6 bases). The V and J ends lost 5 bases and 6 bases respectively, with 14 bases between them. The germline gives CDR1 MNHNY, CDR2 SVGAGI (reference sequence). CDR3 length: 13 amino acids.

This clone was detected once. The V and J genes are TRBV30 and TRBJ1-4, with a weak D call TRBD1 (6 bases). Trimming took off 0 bases at V and 8 bases at J, with 19 bases between the two ends. This CDR3 spans 16 amino acids. Looked up from germline, CDR1 is GTSNPN and CDR2 is SVGIG (reference sequence). This CDR3 is CAWSVDSHRIGEKLFF. The CDR3 DNA sequence: TGTGCCTGGAGTGTGGACAGTCATCGTATTGGAGAAAAACTGTTTTTT.

V is TRBV4-3 and J is TRBJ2-1; tentatively, D is TRBD1 (5 bases). This CDR3 region has 18 residues. Looked up from germline, CDR1 is LGHNA and CDR2 is YSLEER. V was cut by 0 bases and J by 4 bases, with 19 bases left in between. The CDR3 nucleotides read TGCGCCAGCAGCCAAGAGGGGCCAGGTTGGGCAGGTTACAATGAGCAGTTCTTC. Amino acids: CASSQEGPGWAGYNEQFF.

As DNA, the CDR3 is TGTGCCAGCCGGGACAGGGGGCGATACGAGCAGTACTTC. Its translation is CASRDRGRYEQYF. This chain connects TRBV7-8 to TRBJ2-7; 12 nucleotides line up with TRBD1. The CDR3 spans 13 residues. Germline V gives CDR1 SGHVS, CDR2 FQNEAQ. V gave up 8 bases and J gave up 4 bases; unmatched junction bases: 3.

J is TRBJ1-5 and V is TRBV9; D possibly corresponds to TRBD1 (6 bases). The length of the CDR3 is 14 residues. Germline values: CDR1 SGDLS, CDR2 YYNGEE. The V gene lost 7 bases and the J gene lost 5 bases, with 16 bases spanning the gap. CDR3 DNA: TGTGCCAGCGGGACCGGGACACCTTATCAGCCCCAGCATTTT. The encoded protein is CASGTGTPYQPQHF.

This chain joins TRBV7-9 and TRBJ1-2; D uncertain. Trimming removed 2 bases at V and 10 bases at J, with 11 bases between. The CDR3 covers 12 residues. The germline V gene has CDR1 SEHNR and CDR2 FQNEAQ (reference sequence). The CDR3 sequence: CASSLSRETYTF. The CDR3 bases are TGTGCCAGCAGCTTAAGTCGGGAGACCTACACCTTC.